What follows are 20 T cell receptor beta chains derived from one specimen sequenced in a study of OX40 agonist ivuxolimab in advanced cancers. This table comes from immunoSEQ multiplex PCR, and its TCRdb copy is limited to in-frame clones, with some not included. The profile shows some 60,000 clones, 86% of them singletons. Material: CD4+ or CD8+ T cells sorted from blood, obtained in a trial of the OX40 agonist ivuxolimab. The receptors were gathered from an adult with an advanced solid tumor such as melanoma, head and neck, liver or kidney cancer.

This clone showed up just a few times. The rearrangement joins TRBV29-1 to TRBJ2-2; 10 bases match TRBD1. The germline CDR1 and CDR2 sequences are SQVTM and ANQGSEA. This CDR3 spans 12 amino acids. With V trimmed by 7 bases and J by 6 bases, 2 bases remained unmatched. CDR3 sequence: CSAGQGAGELFF. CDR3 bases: TGCAGCGCAGGACAGGGGGCCGGGGAGCTGTTTTTT.

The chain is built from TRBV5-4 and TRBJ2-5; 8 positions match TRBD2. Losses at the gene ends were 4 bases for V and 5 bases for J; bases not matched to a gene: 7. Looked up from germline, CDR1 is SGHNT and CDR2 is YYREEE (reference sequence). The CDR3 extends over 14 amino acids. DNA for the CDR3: TGTGCCAGCAGCGCCGTAGCGGGGCTTGAGACCCAGTACTTC. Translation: CASSAVAGLETQYF.

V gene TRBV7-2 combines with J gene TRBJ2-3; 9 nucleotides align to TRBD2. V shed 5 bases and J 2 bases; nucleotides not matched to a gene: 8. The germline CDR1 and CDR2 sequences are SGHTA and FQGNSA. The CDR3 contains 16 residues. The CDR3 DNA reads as TGTGCCAGCAGCGTATTAGCGGGAGTTTTCACAGATACGCAGTATTTT. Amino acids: CASSVLAGVFTDTQYF.

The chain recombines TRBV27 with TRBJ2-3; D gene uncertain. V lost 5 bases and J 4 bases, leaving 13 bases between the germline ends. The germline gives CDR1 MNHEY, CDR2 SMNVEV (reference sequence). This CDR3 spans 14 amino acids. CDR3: CASSLVRPPDTQYF. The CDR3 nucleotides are TGTGCCAGCAGTCTGGTACGACCCCCAGATACGCAGTATTTT.

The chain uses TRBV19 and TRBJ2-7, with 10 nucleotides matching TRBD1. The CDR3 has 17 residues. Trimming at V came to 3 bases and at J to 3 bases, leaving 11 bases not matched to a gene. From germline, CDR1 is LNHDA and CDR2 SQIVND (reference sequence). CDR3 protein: CASSIRDRGFGRYEQYF. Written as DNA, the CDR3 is TGTGCCAGTAGTATCAGGGACAGGGGTTTCGGTCGCTACGAGCAGTACTTC.

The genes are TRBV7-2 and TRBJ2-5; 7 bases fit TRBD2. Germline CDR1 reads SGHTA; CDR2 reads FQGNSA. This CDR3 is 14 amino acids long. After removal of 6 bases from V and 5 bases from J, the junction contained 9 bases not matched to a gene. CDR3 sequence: CASRVGGIMETQYF. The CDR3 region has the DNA TGTGCCAGCAGGGTCGGGGGGATAATGGAGACCCAGTACTTC.

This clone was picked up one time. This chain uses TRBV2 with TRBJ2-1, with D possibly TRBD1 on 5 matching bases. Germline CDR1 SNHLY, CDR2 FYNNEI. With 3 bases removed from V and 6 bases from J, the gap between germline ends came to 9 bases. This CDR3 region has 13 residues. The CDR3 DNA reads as TGTGCCAGCAGTGAGGTGCAGGGCAATGAGCAGTTCTTC. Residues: CASSEVQGNEQFF. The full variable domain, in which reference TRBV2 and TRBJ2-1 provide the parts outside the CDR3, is EPEVTQTPSHQVTQMGQEVILRCVPISNHLYFYWYRQILGQKVEFLVSFYNNEISEKSEIFDDQFSVERPDGSNFTLKIRSTKLEDSAMYFCASSEVQGNEQFFGPGTRLTVL.

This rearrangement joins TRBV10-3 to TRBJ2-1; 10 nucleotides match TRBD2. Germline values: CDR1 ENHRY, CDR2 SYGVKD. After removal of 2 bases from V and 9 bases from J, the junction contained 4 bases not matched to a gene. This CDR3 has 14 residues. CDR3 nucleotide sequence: TGTGCCATCAGTGAGGAAGCGGGAGGGAGTGAGCAGTTCTTC. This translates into CAISEEAGGSEQFF.

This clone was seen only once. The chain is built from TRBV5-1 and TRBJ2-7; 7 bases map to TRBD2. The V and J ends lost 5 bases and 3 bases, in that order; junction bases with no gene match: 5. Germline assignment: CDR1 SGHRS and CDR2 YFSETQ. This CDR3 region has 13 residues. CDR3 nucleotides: TGCGCCAGCAGGACGGGAGGCGGCTACGAGCAGTACTTC. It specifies CASRTGGGYEQYF.

The CDR3 loop reads CSGGEDGYTF. Here the CDR3 DNA reads TGCAGCGGCGGGGAAGATGGCTACACCTTC. The chain combines TRBV29-1 with TRBJ1-2, with D uncertain. The CDR3 totals 10 residues. Germline lookup yields CDR1 SQVTM and CDR2 ANQGSEA. V lost 7 bases and J 6 bases, leaving 9 bases between the germline ends.

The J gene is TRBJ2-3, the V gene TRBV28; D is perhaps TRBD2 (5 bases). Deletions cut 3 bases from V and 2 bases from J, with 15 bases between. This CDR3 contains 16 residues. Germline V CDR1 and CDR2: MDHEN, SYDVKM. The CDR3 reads CASSFHNPAVTDTQYF. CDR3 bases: TGTGCCAGCAGTTTCCACAACCCAGCGGTCACAGATACGCAGTATTTT.

The CDR3 loop is CATSSRATGPLRPQHF. For the CDR3, the DNA is TGTGCCACCAGCAGCCGAGCGACAGGCCCCCTCCGGCCCCAGCATTTT. The V and J genes are TRBV15 and TRBJ1-5, with D maybe TRBD1 (6 bases). The length of the CDR3 is 16 residues. Trimming pared 3 bases from V and 9 bases from J, leaving 21 bases between. Germline CDR1 and CDR2: LNHNV and YYDKDF (reference sequence).

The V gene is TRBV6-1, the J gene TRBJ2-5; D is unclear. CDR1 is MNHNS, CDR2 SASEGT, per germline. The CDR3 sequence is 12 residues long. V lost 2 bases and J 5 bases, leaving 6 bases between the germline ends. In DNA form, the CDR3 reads TGTGCCAGCAGTGAAAGAGCTGAGACCCAGTACTTC. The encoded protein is CASSERAETQYF.

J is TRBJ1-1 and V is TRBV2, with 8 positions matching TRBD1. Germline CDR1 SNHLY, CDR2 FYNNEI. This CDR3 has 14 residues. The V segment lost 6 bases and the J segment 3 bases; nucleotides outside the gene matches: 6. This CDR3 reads CASRWTGSDTEAFF. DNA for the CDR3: TGTGCCAGCAGATGGACAGGGAGTGACACTGAAGCTTTCTTT.

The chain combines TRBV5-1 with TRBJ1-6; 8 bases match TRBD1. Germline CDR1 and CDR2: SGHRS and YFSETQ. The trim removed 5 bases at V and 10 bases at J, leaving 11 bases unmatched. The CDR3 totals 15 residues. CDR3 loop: CASSLSGQVTSPLHF. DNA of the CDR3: TGCGCCAGCAGTCTCTCGGGACAGGTAACCTCACCCCTCCACTTT.

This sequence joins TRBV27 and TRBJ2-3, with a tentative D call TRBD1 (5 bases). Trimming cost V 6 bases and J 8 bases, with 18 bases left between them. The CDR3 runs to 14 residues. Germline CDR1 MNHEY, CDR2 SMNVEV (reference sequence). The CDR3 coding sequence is TGTGCCAGCAGAGCCCAGCAGGGTCGAGGTACGCAGTATTTT. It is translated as CASRAQQGRGTQYF.

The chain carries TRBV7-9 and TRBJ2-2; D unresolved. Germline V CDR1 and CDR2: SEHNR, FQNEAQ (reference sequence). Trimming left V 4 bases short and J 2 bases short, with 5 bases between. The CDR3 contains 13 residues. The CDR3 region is CASSSPNTGELFF. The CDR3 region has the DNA TGTGCCAGCAGCTCCCCTAACACCGGGGAGCTGTTTTTT.

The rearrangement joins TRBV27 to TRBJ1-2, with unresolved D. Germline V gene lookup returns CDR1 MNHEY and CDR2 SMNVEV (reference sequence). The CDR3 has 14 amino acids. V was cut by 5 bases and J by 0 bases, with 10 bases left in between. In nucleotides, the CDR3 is TGTGCCAGCAGTCTACGAAGCACTAACTATGGCTACACCTTC. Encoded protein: CASSLRSTNYGYTF.

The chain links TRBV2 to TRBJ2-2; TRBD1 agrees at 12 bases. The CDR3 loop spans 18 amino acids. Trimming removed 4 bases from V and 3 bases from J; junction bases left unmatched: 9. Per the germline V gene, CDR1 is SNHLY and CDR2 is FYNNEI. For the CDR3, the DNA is TGTGCCAGCAGTGCTACATGGGACAGGGGGCTTGACACCGGGGAGCTGTTTTTT. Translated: CASSATWDRGLDTGELFF.

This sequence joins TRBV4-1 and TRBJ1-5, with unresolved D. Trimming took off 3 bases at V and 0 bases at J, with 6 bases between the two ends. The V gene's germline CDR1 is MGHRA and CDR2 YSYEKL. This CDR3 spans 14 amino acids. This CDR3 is CASSHHTSNQPQHF. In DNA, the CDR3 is TGCGCCAGCAGCCACCACACTAGCAATCAGCCCCAGCATTTT.